This T cell receptor (beta chain) is from a study of response to subunit inactivated influenza vaccine. Study findings and constraints: The authors suggested that every seasonal influenza vaccination recruits few new T cells.

Unmatched junction bases numbered 10, after V lost 2 bases and J lost 6 bases. Germline V gives CDR1 MNHEY, CDR2 SVGAGI. The length of the CDR3 is 15 residues. This clonotype was found many times. The target antigen is unknown. MiXCR, run by TCRdb on the RT-PCR reads, gives a single entry per CDR3 protein. Counted here are approximately 530,000 distinct CDR3 sequences, 7.6% occurring once; the ten biggest clones make up 10% to 15%. The sample was PBMCs from blood, taken roughly 24 months after vaccination. This TCR derives from a man aged 45-69 years who received an inactivated influenza vaccine. The chain couples TRBV6-5 to TRBJ2-7; 7 bases line up with TRBD1. The CDR3 DNA reads as TGTGCCAGCAGTTACCTCCGACAGGGTGGTAGCGAGCAGTACTTC. It codes for CASSYLRQGGSEQYF.